The rows below give T cell receptor beta chains drawn from one sample of a study of blood T cells in healthy people across ages. TCRdb independently ran MiXCR on the 5' RACE reads; one entry per CDR3 protein. This sample has approximately 850,000 distinct CDR3 sequences, with 58% found just once. Sequences were obtained from blood. These receptors were obtained from a man aged 25-40 years in good health. Each CDR3 is given with its conserved first and last residue. The D gene is left open where the match is weak. Expanded clones are given a class, and other clones once, few, many or no size at all.

j_gene	abundance	len	v_gene	d_gene	CDR3aa
TRBJ2-1	.	13	TRBV28	TRBD2	CASRGLGQHEQFF
TRBJ2-4	.	14	TRBV20-1	.	CSARAGAAKNIQYF
TRBJ2-3	.	15	TRBV6-5	.	CASSLETSVSDTQYF
TRBJ1-1	few	14	TRBV6-2/TRBV6-3	.	CASSYSMENTEAFF
.	.	15	TRBV14	.	CASSPVWGNGYEQYF
TRBJ2-3	.	13	TRBV28	TRBD2	CASRDYNTDTQYF
TRBJ2-1	.	15	TRBV2	.	CASRAWSGSYNEQFF
TRBJ2-3	few	13	TRBV15	TRBD1	CATSRRQGDTQYF
TRBJ2-3	.	16	TRBV28	.	CASSPDRILFTDTQYF
TRBJ2-7	.	16	TRBV7-2	TRBD2	CASSAGLADIDYEQYF
TRBJ2-7	few	13	TRBV20-1	TRBD1	CSVETGQFYEQYF
TRBJ1-5	few	13	TRBV20-1	.	CSATTEGGQPQHF
TRBJ2-1	.	15	TRBV7-2	.	CASSLDTGPYNEQFF
TRBJ2-4	.	15	TRBV28	.	CASSFEGLAKNIQYF
TRBJ1-1	few	13	TRBV11-1	.	CASSFREAPEAFF
TRBJ1-4	.	11	TRBV7-9	.	CVSSLDGELFF
TRBJ2-2	once	17	TRBV28	.	CASSLGHRRKNTGELFF
TRBJ2-1	.	17	TRBV12-3/TRBV12-4	.	CASSSLSGLHPYNEQFF
TRBJ2-2	.	15	TRBV12-3/TRBV12-4	.	CASSLTPANTGELFF
TRBJ2-3	.	18	TRBV20-1	.	CSARSLGLTDLPTDTQYF
TRBJ2-1	.	14	TRBV12-3/TRBV12-4	TRBD2	CASNSGGTYNEQFF
TRBJ2-3	.	16	TRBV6-5	TRBD2	CASSPTRDYRTDTQYF
TRBJ2-3	.	15	TRBV7-8	TRBD2	CASSSWTSAGDTQYF
TRBJ2-2	.	13	TRBV11-2	.	CASTTRSGGELFF